This T cell receptor (beta chain) was captured by sequencing in a study of OX40 agonist ivuxolimab in advanced cancers. The overall study: Enrolled patients in dose escalation had cancers that were hepatocellular carcinoma, melanoma, renal cell or head and neck cancer. Study-wide results and limits: At 0.1 to 3.0 mg/kg and by week 6, CD4+ and CD8+ T cells in the blood had expanded clonally. Clonal expansion among partial responders at 0.1-3.0 mg/kg ranked near the lowest.

In regard to this clone: The antigen remains unidentified.

V lost 3 bases and J 4 bases, leaving 7 bases between the germline ends. There are 14 residues in the CDR3. Germline V gene data show CDR1 as MNHEY and CDR2 as SMNVEV (reference sequence). Researchers took blood at baseline, on cycle 4 day 1, and on cycle 7 day 1. Produced via immunoSEQ multiplex PCR; TCRdb's table is partial and in-frame only. The sample contains about 80,000 clones, roughly 90% of which appear only once. The chain uses TRBV27 and TRBJ1-6; D not resolved. This TCR derives from an adult with an advanced solid tumor such as melanoma, head and neck, liver or kidney cancer. The sequencing used CD4+ or CD8+ T cells sorted from blood, collected in a trial of the OX40 agonist ivuxolimab. The CDR3 DNA follows: TGTGCCAGCAGTTTCGGCAGGTATAATTCACCCCTCCACTTT. Protein product: CASSFGRYNSPLHF.